Listed below are T cell receptor beta chains from one sample, sequenced in a study of shared clonotypes between healthy human individuals. Assay used: immunoSEQ multiplex PCR; TCRdb lists only in-frame clones, some missing. In the table there are a few hundred thousand clones, approximately 71% of which are singletons. The sequenced sample consisted of PBMCs. The receptors come from a woman in her thirties or forties in good health. Some clones in this sample may be carry-over from other donors' samples. CDR3s include the opening cysteine and the closing phenylalanine or tryptophan. D genes are given only for firm matches. The size entry is marked missing in some rows and otherwise reads once, few, many or a size class.

length	size	J	D	V	CDR3	DNA
16	-	TRBJ2-7	-	TRBV2	CACYRTLKESSYEQYF	TGTGCCTGTTACCGCACGCTAAAAGAAAGCTCCTACGAGCAGTACTTC
15	-	TRBJ2-1	TRBD2	TRBV7-8	CASSNHLAGGNEQFF	TGTGCCAGCAGCAACCACTTAGCGGGAGGGAATGAGCAGTTCTTC
18	many	TRBJ2-2	TRBD2	TRBV4-1	CASSQGGLAGVGTGELFF	TGCGCCAGCAGCCAAGGGGGACTAGCGGGAGTGGGTACCGGGGAGCTGTTTTTT
18	-	TRBJ2-1	TRBD2	TRBV28	CASSGGLAGGPSYNEQFF	TGTGCCAGCAGTGGGGGACTAGCGGGAGGGCCGTCCTACAATGAGCAGTTCTTC
15	-	TRBJ1-3	TRBD1	TRBV5-1	CASSAAGGSGNTIYF	TGCGCCAGCAGCGCTGCAGGGGGCTCCGGAAACACCATATATTTT
13	-	TRBJ1-1	TRBD1	TRBV29-1	CSVRDRGGSEAFF	TGCAGCGTTCGGGACAGGGGGGGATCTGAAGCTTTCTTT
15	many	TRBJ2-7	TRBD2	TRBV2	CASRTGLAGGYEQYF	TGTGCCAGCAGGACGGGACTAGCGGGAGGGTACGAGCAGTACTTC
13	-	TRBJ2-1	-	TRBV7-9	CASSMDSYNEQFF	TGTGCCAGCAGCATGGACAGCTACAATGAGCAGTTCTTC
16	-	TRBJ2-3	TRBD2	TRBV6-4	CASSVTGLAVTDTQYF	TGTGCCAGCAGTGTAACTGGACTAGCGGTCACAGATACGCAGTATTTT
15	-	TRBJ2-1	TRBD1	TRBV7-9	CASSPGQGVYNEQFF	TGTGCCAGCAGCCCTGGCCAGGGGGTATACAATGAGCAGTTCTTC
17	-	TRBJ2-1	TRBD2	TRBV27	CASSRTSGSSSYNEQFF	TGTGCCAGCAGTAGGACTAGCGGGTCAAGCTCCTACAATGAGCAGTTCTTC
11	few	TRBJ2-1	-	TRBV11-2	CASSLGVEQFF	TGTGCCAGCAGCTTAGGGGTAGAGCAGTTCTTC
17	-	TRBJ2-1	TRBD2	TRBV7-2	CASSSGLAGPPWGEQFF	TGTGCCAGCAGCTCGGGACTAGCGGGACCCCCCTGGGGCGAGCAGTTCTTC
15	-	TRBJ1-1	TRBD1	TRBV18	CASSPPIGGRTEAFF	TGTGCCAGCTCACCACCGATAGGGGGCAGGACTGAAGCTTTCTTT
14	once	TRBJ2-5	-	TRBV5-6	CASSSVDWQETQYF	TGTGCCAGCAGCTCGGTCGATTGGCAAGAGACCCAGTACTTC
12	-	TRBJ2-7	-	TRBV28	CASSILWGEQYF	TGTGCCAGCAGTATCCTCTGGGGTGAGCAGTACTTC
12	once	TRBJ2-3	-	TRBV30	CAWTLGTDTQYF	TGTGCCTGGACCCTCGGGACAGATACGCAGTATTTT
16	-	TRBJ2-3	-	TRBV25-1	CASSEVGSWRTDTQYF	TGTGCCAGCAGTGAAGTGGGTAGCTGGAGGACAGATACGCAGTATTTT
13	-	TRBJ2-7	-	TRBV28	CASSLGGSYEQYF	TGTGCCAGCTCATTGGGCGGTTCCTACGAGCAGTACTTC
15	-	TRBJ1-1	-	TRBV7-8	CASSFSQGGYTEAFF	TGTGCCAGCAGCTTTTCCCAAGGTGGATACACTGAAGCTTTCTTT
16	-	TRBJ1-2	-	TRBV27	CASSLGGVRGSGGYTF	TGTGCCAGCAGTTTAGGCGGTGTACGGGGGTCAGGTGGCTACACCTTC
15	-	TRBJ2-5	TRBD1	TRBV28	CASSSPGTAKETQYF	TGTGCCAGCAGTTCCCCTGGGACAGCCAAAGAGACCCAGTACTTC
14	few	TRBJ2-2	-	TRBV28	CASFDRGGTGELFF	TGTGCCAGCTTCGACAGGGGAGGGACCGGGGAGCTGTTTTTT
13	-	TRBJ1-1	-	TRBV29-1	CSVETTGFTEAFF	TGCAGCGTTGAAACCACAGGGTTCACTGAAGCTTTCTTT
16	-	TRBJ2-7	TRBD2	TRBV10-2	CASSESRASGTYEQYF	TGCGCCAGCAGTGAGTCGCGGGCTAGCGGGACGTATGAGCAGTACTTC
16	-	TRBJ1-5	-	TRBV19	CASSFTGFYSNQPQHF	TGTGCCAGTAGTTTTACAGGGTTTTATAGCAATCAGCCCCAGCATTTT
13	-	TRBJ2-3	-	TRBV7-2	CASSLRGIDTQYF	TGTGCCAGCAGCTTGAGGGGGATAGATACGCAGTATTTT
12	few	TRBJ1-1	-	TRBV11-2	CASSPLSTEAFF	TGTGCCAGCAGCCCCTTGTCCACTGAAGCTTTCTTT
14	-	TRBJ1-2	-	TRBV21-1	CASSSRDIRYGYTF	TGTGCCAGCAGCAGCCGGGACATTCGCTATGGCTACACCTTC
16	-	TRBJ2-4	-	TRBV4-3	CASSQDVRGSQNIQYF	TGCGCCAGCAGCCAAGATGTTCGGGGGTCCCAAAACATTCAGTACTTC
15	-	TRBJ1-1	-	TRBV6-5	CASSLRGTGGTEAFF	TGTGCCAGCAGTCTCCGGGGAACCGGGGGCACTGAAGCTTTCTTT
16	-	TRBJ2-7	TRBD2	TRBV11-2	CASSLGRLAASYEQYF	TGTGCCAGCAGCTTAGGTCGACTAGCGGCTTCCTACGAGCAGTACTTC
15	-	TRBJ2-7	-	TRBV19	CASSIRSNLGYEQYF	TGTGCCAGTAGTATTCGATCCAACCTCGGCTACGAGCAGTACTTC
13	few	TRBJ2-1	TRBD2	TRBV2	CASKAGGYNEQFF	TGTGCCAGCAAAGCGGGAGGCTACAATGAGCAGTTCTTC
13	-	TRBJ1-5	TRBD1	TRBV19	CASGQDGNQPQHF	TGTGCCAGTGGACAGGACGGCAATCAGCCCCAGCATTTT
13	once	TRBJ2-4	-	TRBV27	CASSLVERDIQYF	TGTGCCAGCAGTTTAGTCGAGAGAGACATTCAGTACTTC
18	-	TRBJ2-1	-	TRBV25-1	CASSERGLGAGAYNEQFF	TGTGCCAGCAGTGAAAGGGGGCTCGGGGCGGGAGCCTACAATGAGCAGTTCTTC
15	few	TRBJ2-7	TRBD2	TRBV9	CASSAGLAGGEVQYF	TGTGCCAGCAGCGCCGGACTAGCGGGAGGAGAGGTGCAGTACTTC
16	-	TRBJ2-7	-	TRBV5-6	CASSLAPTVATYEQYF	TGTGCCAGCAGCTTGGCCCCGACAGTCGCGACCTACGAGCAGTACTTC
17	-	TRBJ2-7	-	TRBV28	CASSLLGPEGRRYEQYF	TGTGCCAGCAGTTTACTTGGACCGGAGGGCCGCCGGTACGAGCAGTACTTC
16	-	TRBJ2-5	TRBD2	TRBV7-2	CASSLVEGLAGETQYF	TGTGCCAGCAGCTTAGTAGAGGGACTAGCGGGAGAGACCCAGTACTTC
14	-	TRBJ1-4	TRBD1	TRBV5-1	CASSYGQEDEKLFF	TGCGCCAGCAGCTACGGACAGGAGGATGAAAAACTGTTTTTT
13	-	TRBJ2-4	-	TRBV7-9	CASSLDRYGIQYF	TGTGCCAGCAGCTTAGATAGATATGGCATTCAGTACTTC
12	-	TRBJ1-2	-	TRBV25-1	CASSDSDYGYTF	TGTGCCAGCAGTGACAGCGACTATGGCTACACCTTC
13	-	TRBJ1-1	TRBD1	TRBV19	CASRTPGGTEAFF	TGTGCCAGTAGGACCCCAGGGGGCACTGAAGCTTTCTTT
15	-	TRBJ2-7	-	TRBV13	CASSAQGKGVYEQYF	TGTGCCAGCAGCGCTCAGGGCAAGGGGGTCTACGAGCAGTACTTC
20	-	TRBJ2-7	-	TRBV7-8	CASSSPGADTTWDFPYEQYF	TGTGCCAGCAGCTCCCCCGGGGCAGACACCACGTGGGATTTTCCCTACGAGCAGTACTTC
14	-	TRBJ1-4	-	TRBV19	CASSNRAANEKLFF	TGTGCCAGTTCTAACAGGGCGGCCAACGAAAAACTGTTTTTT
13	-	TRBJ1-2	-	TRBV30	CAWSRAVVYGYTF	TGTGCCTGGAGTAGGGCTGTCGTGTATGGCTACACCTTC
14	once	TRBJ2-1	TRBD2	TRBV11-3	CASSRGAGVSEQFF	TGTGCCAGCAGCCGTGGGGCGGGGGTCAGTGAGCAGTTCTTC
13	-	TRBJ1-1	-	TRBV27	CASSITRGTEAFF	TGTGCCAGCAGTATAACCAGGGGCACTGAAGCTTTCTTT